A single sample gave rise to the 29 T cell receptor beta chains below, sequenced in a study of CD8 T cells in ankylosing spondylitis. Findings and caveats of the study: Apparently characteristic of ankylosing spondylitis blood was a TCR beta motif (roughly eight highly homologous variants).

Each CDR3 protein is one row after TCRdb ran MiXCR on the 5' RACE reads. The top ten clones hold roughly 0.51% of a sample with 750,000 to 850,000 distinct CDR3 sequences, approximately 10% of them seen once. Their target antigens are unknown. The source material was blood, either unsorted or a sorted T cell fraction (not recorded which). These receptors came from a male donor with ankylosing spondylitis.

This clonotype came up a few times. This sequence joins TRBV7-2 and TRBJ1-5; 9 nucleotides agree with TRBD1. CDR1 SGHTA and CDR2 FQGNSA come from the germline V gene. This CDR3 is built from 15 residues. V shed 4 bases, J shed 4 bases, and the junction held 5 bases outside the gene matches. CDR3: CASSSPDRGNQPQHF. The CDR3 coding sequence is TGTGCCAGCAGCTCCCCGGACAGGGGTAATCAGCCCCAGCATTTT.

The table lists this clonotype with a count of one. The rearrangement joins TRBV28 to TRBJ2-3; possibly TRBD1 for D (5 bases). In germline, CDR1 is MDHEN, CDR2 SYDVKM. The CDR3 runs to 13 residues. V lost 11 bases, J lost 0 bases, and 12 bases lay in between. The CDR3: CAGKTVSTDTQYF. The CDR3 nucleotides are TGTGCCGGGAAGACAGTCAGCACAGATACGCAGTATTTT.

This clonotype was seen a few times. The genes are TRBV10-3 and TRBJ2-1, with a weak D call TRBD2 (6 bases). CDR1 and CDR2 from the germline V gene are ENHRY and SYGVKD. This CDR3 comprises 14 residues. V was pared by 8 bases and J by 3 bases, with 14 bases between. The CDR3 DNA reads TGTGCCATCGGAAGGGACTCGTTCTACAATGAGCAGTTCTTC. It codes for CAIGRDSFYNEQFF.

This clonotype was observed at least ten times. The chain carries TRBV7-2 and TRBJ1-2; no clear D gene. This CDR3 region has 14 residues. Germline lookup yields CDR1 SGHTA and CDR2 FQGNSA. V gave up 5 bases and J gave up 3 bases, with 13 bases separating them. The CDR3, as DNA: TGTGCCAGCAGCCCGACTGCGAGGTACTATGGCTACACCTTC. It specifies CASSPTARYYGYTF.

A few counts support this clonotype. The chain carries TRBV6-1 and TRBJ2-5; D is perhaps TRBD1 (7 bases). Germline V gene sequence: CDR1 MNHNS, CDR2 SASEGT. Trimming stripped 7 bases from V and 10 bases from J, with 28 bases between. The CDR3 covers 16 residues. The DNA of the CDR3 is TGTGCCAGCATTGGGAGGAAAGGGGGACAGAAGGGGAGCCAGTACTTC. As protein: CASIGRKGGQKGSQYF.

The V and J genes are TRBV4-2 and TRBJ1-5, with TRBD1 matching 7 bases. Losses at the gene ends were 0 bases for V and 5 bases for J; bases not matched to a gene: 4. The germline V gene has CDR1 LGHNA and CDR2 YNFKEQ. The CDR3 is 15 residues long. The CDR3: CASSQERGRDQPQHF. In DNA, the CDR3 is TGTGCCAGCAGCCAAGAAAGGGGGCGGGATCAGCCCCAGCATTTT.

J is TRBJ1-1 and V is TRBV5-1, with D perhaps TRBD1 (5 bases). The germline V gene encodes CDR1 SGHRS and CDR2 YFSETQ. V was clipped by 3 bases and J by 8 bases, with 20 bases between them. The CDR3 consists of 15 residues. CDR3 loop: CASSSITSGLSEAFF. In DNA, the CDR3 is TGCGCCAGCAGCTCAATCACCTCGGGACTCAGCGAAGCTTTCTTT.

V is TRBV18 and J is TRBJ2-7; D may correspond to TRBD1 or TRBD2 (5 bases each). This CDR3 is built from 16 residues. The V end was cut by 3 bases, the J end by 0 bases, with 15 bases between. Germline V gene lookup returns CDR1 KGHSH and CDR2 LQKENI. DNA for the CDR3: TGTGCCAGCTCACCGAAACGGGACCAGATCTCCTACGAGCAGTACTTC. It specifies CASSPKRDQISYEQYF. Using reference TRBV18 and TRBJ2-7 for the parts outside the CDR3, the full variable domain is NAGVMQNPRHLVRRRGQEARLRCSPMKGHSHVYWYRQLPEEGLKFMVYLQKENIIDESGMPKERFSAEFPKEGPSILRIQQVVRGDSAAYFCASSPKRDQISYEQYFGPGTRLTVT.

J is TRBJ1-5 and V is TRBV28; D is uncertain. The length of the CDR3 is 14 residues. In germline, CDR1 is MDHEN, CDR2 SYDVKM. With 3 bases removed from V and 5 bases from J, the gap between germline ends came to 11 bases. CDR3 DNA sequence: TGTGCCAGCAGTTTCGCGACTCAAGATCAGCCCCAGCATTTT. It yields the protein CASSFATQDQPQHF.

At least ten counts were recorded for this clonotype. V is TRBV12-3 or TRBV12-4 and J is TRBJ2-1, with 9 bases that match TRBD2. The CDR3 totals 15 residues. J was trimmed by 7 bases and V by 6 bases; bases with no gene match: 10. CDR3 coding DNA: TGTGCCAGCAGGCGTAGCGTACTAGCGGGTAATGAGCAGTTCTTC. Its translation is CASRRSVLAGNEQFF.

Here the CDR3 reads CASSYAHSTEAFF. The CDR3 region has the DNA TGTGCCAGCAGTTATGCCCACAGTACTGAAGCTTTCTTT. The V gene is TRBV6-6, the J gene TRBJ1-1; D call uncertain. The germline gives CDR1 MNHNY, CDR2 SVGAGI (reference sequence). This CDR3 is 13 amino acids long. V was trimmed by 3 bases and J by 5 bases, leaving 10 bases between them.

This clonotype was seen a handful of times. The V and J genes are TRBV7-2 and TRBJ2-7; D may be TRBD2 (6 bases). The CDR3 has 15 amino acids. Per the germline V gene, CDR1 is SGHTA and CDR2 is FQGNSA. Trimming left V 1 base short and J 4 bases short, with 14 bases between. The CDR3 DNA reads TGTGCCAGCAGCTTAGATCCGGGGGAGGTTTACGAGCAGTACTTC. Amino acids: CASSLDPGEVYEQYF.

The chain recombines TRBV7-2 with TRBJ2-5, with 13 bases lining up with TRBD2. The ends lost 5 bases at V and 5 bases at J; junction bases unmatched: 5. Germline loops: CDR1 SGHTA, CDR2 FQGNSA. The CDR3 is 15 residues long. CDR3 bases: TGTGCCAGCAGCCCACAGACTAGCGGGGGGGAGACCCAGTACTTC. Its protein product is CASSPQTSGGETQYF.

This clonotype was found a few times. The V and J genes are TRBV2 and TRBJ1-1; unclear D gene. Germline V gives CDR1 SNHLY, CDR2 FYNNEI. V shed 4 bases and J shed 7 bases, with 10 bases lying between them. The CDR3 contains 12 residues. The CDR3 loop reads CASSAQRVEAFF. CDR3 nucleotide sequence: TGTGCCAGCAGTGCCCAGAGGGTTGAAGCTTTCTTT.

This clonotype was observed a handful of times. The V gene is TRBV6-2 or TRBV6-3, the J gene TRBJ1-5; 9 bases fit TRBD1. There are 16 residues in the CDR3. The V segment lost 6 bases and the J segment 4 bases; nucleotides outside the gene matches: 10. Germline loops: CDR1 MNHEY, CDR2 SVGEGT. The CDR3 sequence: CASRDPPGQGNQPQHF. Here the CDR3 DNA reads TGTGCCAGCAGGGACCCGCCGGGACAGGGTAATCAGCCCCAGCATTTT.

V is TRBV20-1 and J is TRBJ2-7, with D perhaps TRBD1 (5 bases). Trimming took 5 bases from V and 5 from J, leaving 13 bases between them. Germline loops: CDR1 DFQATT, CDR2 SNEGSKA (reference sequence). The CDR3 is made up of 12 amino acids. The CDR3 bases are TGCAGTGCTGAGGATGGGGCCGACGAGCAGTACTTC. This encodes CSAEDGADEQYF.

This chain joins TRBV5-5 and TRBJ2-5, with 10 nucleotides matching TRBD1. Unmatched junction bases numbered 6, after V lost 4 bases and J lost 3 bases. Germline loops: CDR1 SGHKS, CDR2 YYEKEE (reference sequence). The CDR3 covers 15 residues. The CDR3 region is CASSQGTGDEETQYF. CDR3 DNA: TGTGCCAGCAGCCAAGGGACAGGGGACGAAGAGACCCAGTACTTC.

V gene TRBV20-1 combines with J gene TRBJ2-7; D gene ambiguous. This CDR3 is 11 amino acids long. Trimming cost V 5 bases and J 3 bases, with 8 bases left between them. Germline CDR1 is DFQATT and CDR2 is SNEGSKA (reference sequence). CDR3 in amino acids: CSALLGYEQYF. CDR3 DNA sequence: TGCAGTGCTCTACTCGGCTACGAGCAGTACTTC.

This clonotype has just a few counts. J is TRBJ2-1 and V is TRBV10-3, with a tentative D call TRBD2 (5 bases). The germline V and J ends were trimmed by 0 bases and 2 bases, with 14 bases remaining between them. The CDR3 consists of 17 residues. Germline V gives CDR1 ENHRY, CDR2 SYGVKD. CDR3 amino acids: CAISESLADSPYNEQFF. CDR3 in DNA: TGTGCCATCAGTGAGTCCCTAGCCGATTCCCCCTACAATGAGCAGTTCTTC.

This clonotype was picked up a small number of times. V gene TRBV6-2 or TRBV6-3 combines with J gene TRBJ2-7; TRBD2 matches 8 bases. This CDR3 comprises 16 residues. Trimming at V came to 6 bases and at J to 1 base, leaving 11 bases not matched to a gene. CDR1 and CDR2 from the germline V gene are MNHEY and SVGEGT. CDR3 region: CASRTLSGTISYEQYF. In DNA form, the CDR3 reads TGTGCCAGCAGGACTCTTAGCGGGACAATTTCCTACGAGCAGTACTTC.

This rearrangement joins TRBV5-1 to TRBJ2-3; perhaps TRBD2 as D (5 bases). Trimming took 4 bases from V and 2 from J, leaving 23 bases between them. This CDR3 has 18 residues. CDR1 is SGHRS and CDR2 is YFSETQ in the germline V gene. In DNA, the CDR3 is TGCGCCAGCAGCCCCCAAGAGGGTGGGGATCTTTACACAGATACGCAGTATTTT. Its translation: CASSPQEGGDLYTDTQYF. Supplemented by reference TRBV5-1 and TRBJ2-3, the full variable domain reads KAGVTQTPRYLIKTRGQQVTLSCSPISGHRSVSWYQQTPGQGLQFLFEYFSETQRNKGNFPGRFSGRQFSNSRSEMNVSTLELGDSALYLCASSPQEGGDLYTDTQYFGPGTRLTVL.

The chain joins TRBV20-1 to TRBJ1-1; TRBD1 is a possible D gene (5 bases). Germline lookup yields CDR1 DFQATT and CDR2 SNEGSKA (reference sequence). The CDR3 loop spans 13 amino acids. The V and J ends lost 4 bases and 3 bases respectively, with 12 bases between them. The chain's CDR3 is CSAKGDRDTEAFF. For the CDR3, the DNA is TGCAGTGCTAAAGGGGATCGGGACACTGAAGCTTTCTTT.

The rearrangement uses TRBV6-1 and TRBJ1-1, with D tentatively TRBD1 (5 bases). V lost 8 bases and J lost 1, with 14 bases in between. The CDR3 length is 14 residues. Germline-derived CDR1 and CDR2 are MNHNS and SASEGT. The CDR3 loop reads CASHTLTGNTEAFF. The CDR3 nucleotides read TGTGCCAGCCATACACTAACAGGGAACACTGAAGCTTTCTTT.

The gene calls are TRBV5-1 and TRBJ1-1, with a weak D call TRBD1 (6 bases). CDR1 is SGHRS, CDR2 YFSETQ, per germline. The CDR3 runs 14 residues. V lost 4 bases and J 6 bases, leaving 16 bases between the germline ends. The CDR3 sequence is CASSPNTGLSEAFF. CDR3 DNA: TGCGCCAGCAGCCCGAATACAGGGCTGTCTGAAGCTTTCTTT. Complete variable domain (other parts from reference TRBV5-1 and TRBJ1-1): KAGVTQTPRYLIKTRGQQVTLSCSPISGHRSVSWYQQTPGQGLQFLFEYFSETQRNKGNFPGRFSGRQFSNSRSEMNVSTLELGDSALYLCASSPNTGLSEAFFGQGTRLTVV.

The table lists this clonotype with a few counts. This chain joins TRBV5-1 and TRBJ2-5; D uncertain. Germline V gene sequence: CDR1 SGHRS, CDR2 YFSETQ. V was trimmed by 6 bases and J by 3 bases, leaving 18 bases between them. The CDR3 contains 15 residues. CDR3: CASTIVGSPKETQYF. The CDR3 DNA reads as TGCGCCAGCACCATCGTAGGTTCGCCGAAAGAGACCCAGTACTTC.

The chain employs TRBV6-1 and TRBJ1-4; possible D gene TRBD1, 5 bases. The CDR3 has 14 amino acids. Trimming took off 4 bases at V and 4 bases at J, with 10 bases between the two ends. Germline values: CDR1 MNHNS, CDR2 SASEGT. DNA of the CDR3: TGTGCCAGCAGTGGGGGGACTTTTAATGAAAAACTGTTTTTT. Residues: CASSGGTFNEKLFF.

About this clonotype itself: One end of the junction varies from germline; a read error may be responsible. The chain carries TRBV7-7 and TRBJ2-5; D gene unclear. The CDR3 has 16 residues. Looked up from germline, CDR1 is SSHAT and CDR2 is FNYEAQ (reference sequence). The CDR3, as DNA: TGTGCTAGCATCACAACTGTCGAAAGCAGCGAAGAGACCCAGTACTTC. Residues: CASITTVESSEETQYF.

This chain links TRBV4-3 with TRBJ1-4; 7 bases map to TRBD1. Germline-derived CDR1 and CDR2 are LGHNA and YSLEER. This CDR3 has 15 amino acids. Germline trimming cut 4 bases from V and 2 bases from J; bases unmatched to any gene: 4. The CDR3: CASSRTRGTNEKLFF. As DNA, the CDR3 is TGCGCCAGCAGCCGAACCAGGGGGACTAATGAAAAACTGTTTTTT.

The CDR3 here is CAAHKSSYEQYF. In nucleotides, the CDR3 is TGTGCGGCCCACAAGAGCTCCTACGAGCAGTACTTC. The rearrangement uses TRBV6-5 and TRBJ2-7, with D hard to call. This CDR3 region has 12 residues. Germline V gene sequence: CDR1 MNHEY, CDR2 SVGAGI.